The T cell receptor (beta chain) described here comes from a study of immune evolution from preneoplasia to lung adenocarcinoma. V was shortened by 7 bases and J by 7 bases, with 11 bases between the two germline ends. This CDR3 spans 13 amino acids. Germline-derived CDR1 and CDR2 are LNHDA and SQIVND (reference sequence). The repertoire was sequenced with immunoSEQ multiplex PCR; TCRdb's copy has only in-frame clones and lacks some. The sample consists of about 4,200 clones, roughly four fifths of them appearing once. The sample holds a few counts of this clone. Its antigen remains unidentified. Patient tissue came from resections in Japan or China, 2014–2017. Each case's diagnosis was confirmed by two pathologists on H&E. Study-level results: Later-stage lesions seemingly showed higher T cell density and diversity than normal lung. Top clone share appeared to fall from AAH through AIS, MIA, adenocarcinoma.

The rearrangement joins TRBV19 to TRBJ1-6; no reliable D call. Sequencing input: FFPE adjacent normal lung tissue. The TCR was taken from a person aged 65 to 79 with lung adenocarcinoma. The CDR3 DNA is TGTGCCAGTACGGGAAGGACGAATTCACCCCTCCACTTT. It encodes CASTGRTNSPLHF.